This record looks at one TCR beta chain sequence and its context. The data were obtained in a study of blood T cell repertoires in COVID-19. The protocol was immunoSEQ multiplex PCR, while the TCRdb copy is restricted to in-frame clones and leaves out a portion. The repertoire holds just under 350,000 clones, 65% to 85% seen once, with approximately 3.1% in the top ten. The TCR originated in a young man with active or convalescent COVID-19. Sequenced sample: peripheral blood.

The CDR3 spells CASSVGGNYGYTF. The DNA for the CDR3 is TGTGCCAGTAGTGTGGGAGGTAACTATGGCTACACCTTC. This chain joins TRBV19 and TRBJ1-2; D not resolved. The CDR3 runs 13 residues. V shed 5 bases and J shed 1 base, with 8 bases lying between them. CDR1 is LNHDA and CDR2 is SQIVND in the germline V gene (reference sequence).